The 22 T cell receptor beta chains below all came from one sample that was sequenced in a study of early T cells in non-severe SARS-CoV-2 infection. TCRdb processed the 5' RACE reads anew with MiXCR; each CDR3 protein has one entry. The sample contains 25,000 to 35,000 distinct CDR3 sequences, around 5.8% of which appear only once. The sample comprised whole blood. These receptor sequences come from an adult who was a healthcare worker with PCR-confirmed SARS-CoV-2 infection or an uninfected control (not recorded which).

This clonotype was seen many times. The chain has TRBV20-1 and TRBJ2-5; TRBD1 is a possible D gene (5 bases). The V end was cut by 0 bases, the J end by 2 bases, with 10 bases between. Germline values: CDR1 DFQATT, CDR2 SNEGSKA (reference sequence). This CDR3 spans 14 amino acids. CDR3 nucleotide sequence: TGCAGTGCTAGAGAAGCAGGGAATCAAGAGACCCAGTACTTC. Its protein product is CSAREAGNQETQYF.

Many counts were recorded for this clonotype. The gene calls are TRBV7-3 and TRBJ2-1; D gene ambiguous. The V gene lost 4 bases and the J gene lost 0 bases, with 4 bases spanning the gap. The CDR3 totals 13 residues. In germline, CDR1 is SGHTA, CDR2 FQGTGA. Written as DNA, the CDR3 is TGTGCCAGCAGCTACAGCTCCTACAATGAGCAGTTCTTC. It translates to CASSYSSYNEQFF.

Ten or more counts support this clonotype. The CDR3 DNA follows: TGCGCCAGCAGCTTGGTCACAGGCACAGATACGCAGTATTTT. Encoded protein: CASSLVTGTDTQYF. J is TRBJ2-3 and V is TRBV5-1; D ambiguous. Trimming shortened V by 0 bases and J by 1 base, and 6 bases separated the two germline ends. The germline CDR1 and CDR2 sequences are SGHRS and YFSETQ. The CDR3 totals 14 residues.

The sample holds many counts of this clonotype. The chain carries TRBV20-1 and TRBJ2-7, with 9 bases matching TRBD2. Germline-derived CDR1 and CDR2 are DFQATT and SNEGSKA (reference sequence). The CDR3 consists of 14 residues. The V segment lost 3 bases and the J segment 2 bases; nucleotides outside the gene matches: 5. The CDR3 sequence: CSASKASGAYEQYF. In nucleotides, the CDR3 is TGCAGTGCTAGTAAGGCTAGCGGGGCCTACGAGCAGTACTTC.

This clonotype was counted many times. The chain combines TRBV5-3 with TRBJ1-4; D is uncertain. TRBV5-3 is recorded as an ORF, its role being uncertain. The CDR3 has 16 residues. The V and J ends lost 0 bases and 5 bases respectively, with 14 bases between them. CDR3 coding DNA: TGTGCCAGAAGCTTGGTAGACGCCGATCACAATGAAAAACTGTTTTTT. Its protein product is CARSLVDADHNEKLFF.

This clonotype was observed at least ten times. The V call is TRBV21-1, the J call TRBJ1-1; TRBD1 is taken as the D call from the table, unchecked against the DNA. TRBV21-1 corresponds to a pseudogene. The CDR3 length is 16 residues. The CDR3 nucleotides are TGTGCCAGCAGCAAAGATGAGAGACAGGCGAACACTGAAGCTTTCTTT. Encoded protein: CASSKDERQANTEAFF.

This clonotype appeared many times. The rearrangement links TRBV30 to TRBJ2-6; D remains unclear. The V end lost 4 bases, the J end lost 0 bases, and 10 bases lay between the germline ends. CDR1 and CDR2 from the germline V gene are GTSNPN and SVGIG (reference sequence). The CDR3 spans 15 residues. The CDR3 spells CAWIWTRSGANVLTF. In DNA form, the CDR3 reads TGTGCCTGGATCTGGACCCGCTCTGGGGCCAACGTCCTGACTTTC.

For this clonotype: With a much larger clone just one base away, this may be a read error. CDR3 sequence: CATWGEATDTQYF. DNA of the CDR3: TGTGCCACCTGGGGGGAGGCTACAGATACGCAGTATTTT. The chain uses TRBV6-2 or TRBV6-3 and TRBJ2-3; weak D call: TRBD2 (6 bases). The CDR3 is 13 residues long. Germline values: CDR1 MNHEY, CDR2 SVGEGT. Trimming removed 10 bases from V and 3 bases from J, with 14 bases in between.

The table lists this clonotype with a few counts. The rearrangement joins TRBV5-1 to TRBJ1-1, with TRBD1 identical over 9 bases. CDR1 is SGHRS, CDR2 YFSETQ, per germline. The CDR3 consists of 15 residues. The J segment lost 5 bases and the V segment lost 4 bases, leaving 9 bases of the junction unmatched. The CDR3 sequence: CASSAGQGKGTEAFF. The DNA for the CDR3 is TGCGCCAGCAGCGCCGGACAGGGGAAGGGAACTGAAGCTTTCTTT. The entire variable domain, with the rest obtained from reference TRBV5-1 and TRBJ1-1, is as follows: KAGVTQTPRYLIKTRGQQVTLSCSPISGHRSVSWYQQTPGQGLQFLFEYFSETQRNKGNFPGRFSGRQFSNSRSEMNVSTLELGDSALYLCASSAGQGKGTEAFFGQGTRLTVV.

This clonotype was observed at least ten times. The rearrangement links TRBV29-1 to TRBJ2-3; D may be TRBD1 (5 bases). The CDR3 is made up of 14 amino acids. Germline values: CDR1 SQVTM, CDR2 ANQGSEA. Trimming took off 3 bases at V and 1 base at J, with 11 bases between the two ends. The CDR3 DNA reads as TGCAGCGTTGAGGATGGGGCCCGCACAGATACGCAGTATTTT. Encoded protein: CSVEDGARTDTQYF.

In this sample, this clonotype turned up many times. This chain links TRBV3-1 with TRBJ1-1; maybe TRBD1 (5 bases). CDR1 LGHDT and CDR2 YNNKEL come from the germline V gene (reference sequence). The V gene lost 5 bases and the J gene lost 4 bases, with 8 bases spanning the gap. The length of the CDR3 is 12 residues. The CDR3, as DNA: TGTGCCAGCAGCTTGACAGTCACTGAAGCTTTCTTT. Protein product: CASSLTVTEAFF.

Ten or more counts support this clonotype. This rearrangement joins TRBV11-1 to TRBJ2-1; TRBD2 aligns across 7 bases. With 7 bases clipped from V and 4 bases from J, the junction kept 13 bases outside the gene matches. Germline lookup yields CDR1 SGHAT and CDR2 FQDESV (reference sequence). This CDR3 spans 16 amino acids. The CDR3 region is CASMRSGLADYNEQFF. The CDR3 DNA is TGTGCCAGCATGCGATCCGGGCTAGCGGATTACAATGAGCAGTTCTTC.

In its sample, this clonotype was seen many times. The chain has TRBV6-1 and TRBJ2-3, with a tentative D call TRBD1 (6 bases). Trimming shortened V by 3 bases and J by 2 bases, and 12 bases separated the two germline ends. This CDR3 is 15 amino acids long. Germline CDR1 is MNHNS and CDR2 is SASEGT. This chain's CDR3 is CASSDRGRNTDTQYF. The CDR3 DNA is TGTGCCAGCAGTGACAGGGGAAGGAACACAGATACGCAGTATTTT.

This clonotype was seen at least ten times. V usage is TRBV14 and J usage is TRBJ2-3; 9 bases agree with TRBD2. CDR3 length: 16 residues. Germline CDR1 and CDR2: SGHDN and FVKESK. J gave up 0 bases and V 6 bases, and 7 bases lay outside the gene matches. CDR3 region: CASSLLAGTSTDTQYF. The DNA of the CDR3 is TGTGCCAGCAGTCTCCTAGCGGGAACTAGCACAGATACGCAGTATTTT.

This clonotype was detected ten times or more. The chain links TRBV11-3 to TRBJ2-7; D is unresolved. CDR1 is SGHNT and CDR2 is YENEEA in the germline V gene. The CDR3 has 14 amino acids. The V end lost 2 bases, the J end lost 0 bases, and 8 bases lay between the germline ends. The CDR3 is CASSLSHASYEQYF. Here the CDR3 DNA reads TGTGCCAGCAGCTTATCACATGCCTCCTACGAGCAGTACTTC.

This chain joins TRBV29-1 and TRBJ2-1; 8 nucleotides line up with TRBD1. Germline CDR1 is SQVTM and CDR2 is ANQGSEA. J gave up 5 bases and V 4 bases, and 4 bases lay outside the gene matches. The CDR3 runs 13 residues. DNA for the CDR3: TGCAGCGTTGTCGGGACAGGCGACAATGAGCAGTTCTTC. The encoded protein is CSVVGTGDNEQFF.

This chain uses TRBV20-1 with TRBJ2-3; the match to TRBD2 covers 14 bases. In germline, CDR1 is DFQATT, CDR2 SNEGSKA (reference sequence). CDR3 length: 16 amino acids. Trimming cost V 6 bases and J 5 bases; bases outside gene matches: 10. CDR3 nucleotides: TGCAGTGCCAGCACGGGACTAGCGGGGGAGTTAGATACGCAGTATTTT. Its translation is CSASTGLAGELDTQYF.

The CDR3 DNA follows: TGTGCCAGCAGTGACTCGGGGGGCGTTGGCTACACCTTC. Translating it yields CASSDSGGVGYTF. The chain couples TRBV6-4 to TRBJ1-2; TRBD1 might be the D (6 bases). The germline V gene encodes CDR1 MRHNA and CDR2 SNTAGT. This CDR3 contains 13 residues. The V end was cut by 0 bases, the J end by 7 bases, with 9 bases between.

This clonotype has ten or more counts. V gene TRBV12-3 or TRBV12-4 combines with J gene TRBJ1-1, with TRBD1 matching over 7 bases. The V segment lost 5 bases and the J segment 1 base; nucleotides outside the gene matches: 4. This CDR3 is built from 14 residues. The CDR3: CASSPRGANTEAFF. CDR3 coding DNA: TGTGCCAGCAGTCCCAGGGGGGCGAACACTGAAGCTTTCTTT.

Many counts were recorded for this clonotype. The chain is built from TRBV30 and TRBJ1-5, with D hard to call. The germline gives CDR1 GTSNPN, CDR2 SVGIG (reference sequence). This CDR3 region has 14 residues. With 1 base removed from V and 2 bases from J, the gap between germline ends came to 9 bases. The CDR3 sequence is CAWSGAPGNQPQHF. CDR3 nucleotide sequence: TGTGCCTGGAGTGGGGCGCCGGGCAATCAGCCCCAGCATTTT.

At least ten counts were recorded for this clonotype. The chain has TRBV9 and TRBJ2-7, with unresolved D. CDR1 and CDR2 (germline): SGDLS, YYNGEE. This CDR3 comprises 14 residues. Trimming cost V 2 bases and J 1 base, with 10 bases left between them. CDR3 coding DNA: TGTGCCAGCAGCGTGGGTACAGTGTCCTACGAGCAGTACTTC. Residues: CASSVGTVSYEQYF.

This clonotype was observed at least ten times. The chain is built from TRBV27 and TRBJ2-5; D uncertain. CDR3 length equals 13 residues. Deletions cut 5 bases from V and 5 bases from J, with 12 bases between. CDR1 and CDR2 from the germline V gene are MNHEY and SMNVEV (reference sequence). DNA of the CDR3: TGTGCCAGCAGTCCCTATGGTTCGGAGACCCAGTACTTC. Encoded protein: CASSPYGSETQYF.